These 26 T cell receptor beta chains originate from one sample sequenced in a study of control samples from healthy donors and cancer patients. TCRdb's table, derived via immunoSEQ multiplex PCR, lists solely in-frame clones and lacks some. The data show around 94,000 clones, over 75% seen once. What was sequenced was blood. The receptors originated from a young woman in good health.

The count of this clone is one. The chain carries TRBV11-2 and TRBJ1-2, with 7 bases matching TRBD1. Losses at the gene ends were 5 bases for V and 7 bases for J; bases not matched to a gene: 10. There are 14 residues in the CDR3. Looked up from germline, CDR1 is SGHAT and CDR2 is FQNNGV. CDR3 in DNA: TGTGCCAGCAGCGTGCCGGGACAGCCGGGTGGCTACACCTTC. Protein product: CASSVPGQPGGYTF.

The genes are TRBV5-1 and TRBJ2-3; no firm D call. Germline CDR1 and CDR2: SGHRS and YFSETQ. The CDR3 consists of 12 residues. V gave up 1 base and J gave up 5 bases, with 5 bases separating them. The CDR3 bases are TGCGCCAGCAGCTTGTGGGGAGATACGCAGTATTTT. It yields the protein CASSLWGDTQYF.

The chain is built from TRBV18 and TRBJ2-1; the match to TRBD2 covers 11 bases. V was clipped by 3 bases and J by 5 bases; unmatched bases: 3. CDR1 and CDR2 (germline): KGHSH, LQKENI. This CDR3 has 15 residues. The CDR3 reads CASSPTSGVDNEQFF. CDR3 nucleotides: TGTGCCAGCTCACCGACTAGCGGGGTCGACAATGAGCAGTTCTTC.

The V call is TRBV5-1, the J call TRBJ1-1, with D perhaps TRBD1 (5 bases). Trimming shortened V by 0 bases and J by 3 bases, and 9 bases separated the two germline ends. The length of the CDR3 is 14 residues. Germline CDR1 and CDR2: SGHRS and YFSETQ. This CDR3 is CASSLVGGDTEAFF. CDR3 sequence (DNA): TGCGCCAGCAGCTTGGTTGGAGGGGACACTGAAGCTTTCTTT.

The chain has TRBV18 and TRBJ1-1, with D possibly being TRBD1 (5 bases). Germline CDR1 KGHSH, CDR2 LQKENI. This CDR3 has 14 amino acids. Trimming took 3 bases from V and 5 from J, leaving 13 bases between them. CDR3 residues: CASSPKQDMTEAFF. CDR3 in DNA: TGTGCCAGCTCACCCAAACAGGATATGACTGAAGCTTTCTTT.

The chain combines TRBV10-2 with TRBJ2-7, with 7 bases that match TRBD2. The length of the CDR3 is 14 residues. The junction had 6 bases not matched to a gene; V was cut back by 7 bases and J by 0 bases. Germline CDR1 WSHSY, CDR2 SAAADI. CDR3 DNA: TGCGCCAGCATGGTGGGGGGGGACTCCTACGAGCAGTACTTC. Its protein is CASMVGGDSYEQYF.

V is TRBV6-6 and J is TRBJ2-7, with D perhaps being TRBD1 or TRBD2 (5 bases each). V lost 0 bases, J lost 1 base, and 13 bases lay in between. CDR1 and CDR2 (germline): MNHNY, SVGAGI (reference sequence). The CDR3 totals 16 residues. Here the CDR3 reads CASSYSVGTPSYEQYF. The CDR3 DNA sequence: TGTGCCAGCAGTTACTCTGTAGGGACCCCTTCCTACGAGCAGTACTTC.

V and J are TRBV5-6 and TRBJ1-3; D call uncertain. The V end was cut by 0 bases, the J end by 0 bases, with 4 bases between. The CDR3 extends over 14 amino acids. Germline CDR1 SGHDT, CDR2 YYEEEE. The CDR3 sequence is CASSLAFSGNTIYF. The CDR3 DNA sequence: TGTGCCAGCAGCTTGGCATTCTCTGGAAACACCATATATTTT.

The J gene is TRBJ1-4, the V gene TRBV5-1; 7 bases match TRBD1. The CDR3 covers 16 residues. Germline V gives CDR1 SGHRS, CDR2 YFSETQ. The V segment lost 3 bases and the J segment 8 bases; nucleotides outside the gene matches: 13. CDR3 amino acids: CASSWGARGSAEKLFF. CDR3 nucleotide sequence: TGCGCCAGCAGCTGGGGGGCCAGGGGGTCGGCGGAAAAACTGTTTTTT. Using reference TRBV5-1 and TRBJ1-4 for the parts outside the CDR3, the full variable domain is KAGVTQTPRYLIKTRGQQVTLSCSPISGHRSVSWYQQTPGQGLQFLFEYFSETQRNKGNFPGRFSGRQFSNSRSEMNVSTLELGDSALYLCASSWGARGSAEKLFFGSGTQLSVL.

This chain links TRBV5-4 with TRBJ2-1; TRBD2 matches at 8 bases. CDR3 length: 20 amino acids. V lost 2 bases, J lost 8 bases, and 24 bases stayed unmatched. CDR1 SGHNT and CDR2 YYREEE come from the germline V gene (reference sequence). The CDR3 DNA reads as TGTGCCAGCAGCTTCCCGGGGGTAGCGGGGAGGCGGTCGCATAATTATGAGCAGTTCTTC. Translation gives CASSFPGVAGRRSHNYEQFF.

The V call is TRBV19, the J call TRBJ1-2, with 7 bases identical to TRBD1. Trimming removed 3 bases from V and 7 bases from J; junction bases left unmatched: 11. This CDR3 is 15 amino acids long. Germline V CDR1 and CDR2: LNHDA, SQIVND (reference sequence). CDR3 bases: TGTGCCAGTAGTATCACCCCGCAGGGGGTGTTTGGCTACACCTTC. It specifies CASSITPQGVFGYTF.

The chain is built from TRBV11-2 and TRBJ1-1; D may be TRBD1 (5 bases). Germline CDR1 SGHAT, CDR2 FQNNGV. This CDR3 is 14 amino acids long. Trimming cost V 3 bases and J 4 bases, with 12 bases left between them. This CDR3 reads CASSLMGLPTEAFF. CDR3 nucleotide sequence: TGTGCCAGCAGCTTGATGGGACTACCCACTGAAGCTTTCTTT.

The J gene is TRBJ1-5, the V gene TRBV5-5; no clear D. Trimming took off 0 bases at V and 6 bases at J, with 13 bases between the two ends. CDR3 length equals 15 residues. CDR1 is SGHKS and CDR2 is YYEKEE in the germline V gene (reference sequence). The CDR3 sequence: CASSLVWGVGQPQHF. CDR3 DNA sequence: TGTGCCAGCAGCTTGGTGTGGGGAGTGGGTCAGCCCCAGCATTTT.

The chain has TRBV3-1 (or the pseudogene TRBV3-2) and TRBJ2-1, with 9 bases matching TRBD2. CDR3 size: 16 residues. In germline, CDR1 is LGHDT, CDR2 YNNKEL (reference sequence). The V and J ends lost 0 bases and 6 bases, in that order; junction bases with no gene match: 6. CDR3 region: CASSQETSGFSNEQFF. The CDR3 region has the DNA TGTGCCAGCAGCCAAGAAACTAGCGGGTTCTCCAATGAGCAGTTCTTC.

This rearrangement joins TRBV4-1 to TRBJ1-1; no definite D call. The germline V and J ends were trimmed by 1 base and 1 base, with 10 bases remaining between them. CDR1 MGHRA and CDR2 YSYEKL come from the germline V gene. CDR3 length equals 15 residues. The CDR3 region is CASSQVRTRNTEAFF. The CDR3 nucleotides read TGCGCCAGCAGCCAAGTCCGGACCAGGAACACTGAAGCTTTCTTT.

The CDR3 sequence is CSVGGNTEAFF. CDR3 DNA sequence: TGCAGCGTCGGGGGGAACACTGAAGCTTTCTTT. V and J are TRBV20-1 and TRBJ1-1; a possible D gene is TRBD1 (5 bases). CDR1 and CDR2 (germline): DFQATT, SNEGSKA (reference sequence). The CDR3 length is 11 residues.

The J gene is TRBJ2-5, the V gene TRBV6-1, with 7 bases aligning to TRBD2. The CDR3 covers 17 residues. With V trimmed by 2 bases and J by 2 bases, 11 bases remained unmatched. Per germline, CDR1 MNHNS and CDR2 SASEGT. CDR3 region: CASSEKGRGYLQETQYF. CDR3 DNA: TGTGCCAGCAGTGAAAAGGGGCGGGGGTATTTACAAGAGACCCAGTACTTC.

The chain is built from TRBV7-2 and TRBJ2-2; D is unclear. CDR1 and CDR2 from the germline V gene are SGHTA and FQGNSA. The CDR3 loop spans 14 amino acids. V was pared by 5 bases and J by 5 bases, with 12 bases between. CDR3 loop: CASSPAARTGELFF. CDR3 DNA: TGTGCCAGCAGCCCTGCCGCTCGGACCGGGGAGCTGTTTTTT. Using reference TRBV7-2 and TRBJ2-2 for the parts outside the CDR3, the full variable domain is GAGVSQSPSNKVTEKGKDVELRCDPISGHTALYWYRQSLGQGLEFLIYFQGNSAPDKSGLPSDRFSAERTGGSVSTLTIQRTQQEDSAVYLCASSPAARTGELFFGEGSRLTVL.

V gene TRBV15 combines with J gene TRBJ2-7; 9 nucleotides line up with TRBD2. This CDR3 region has 13 residues. Per germline, CDR1 LNHNV and CDR2 YYDKDF (reference sequence). V was clipped by 5 bases and J by 5 bases; unmatched bases: 4. The DNA of the CDR3 is TGTGCCACCAGCGCGCGCGGGGGGGACGAGCAGTACTTC. Translated: CATSARGGDEQYF.

The V and J genes are TRBV5-6 and TRBJ1-2; D is possibly TRBD1 (6 bases). Germline lookup yields CDR1 SGHDT and CDR2 YYEEEE. V lost 1 base and J lost 0, with 19 bases in between. The CDR3 is 18 residues long. Written as DNA, the CDR3 is TGTGCCAGCAGCTTGAATTGGTACAGGGTGGACACTAACTATGGCTACACCTTC. It codes for CASSLNWYRVDTNYGYTF.

J is TRBJ2-2 and V is TRBV2; the D gene is possibly TRBD2 (5 bases). V was clipped by 7 bases and J by 6 bases, with 9 bases between them. This CDR3 spans 12 amino acids. CDR1 is SNHLY, CDR2 FYNNEI, per germline. The CDR3 protein is CASIRGSGELFF. The CDR3 region has the DNA TGTGCCAGCATCCGGGGATCCGGGGAGCTGTTTTTT.

This chain uses TRBV9 with TRBJ1-2; tentatively, D is TRBD1 (5 bases). Germline V gene lookup returns CDR1 SGDLS and CDR2 YYNGEE. The V and J ends lost 0 bases and 6 bases respectively, with 12 bases between them. This CDR3 has 14 amino acids. CDR3 DNA sequence: TGTGCCAGCAGCGTAGAGGGGAGAGGAGATGGCTACACCTTC. Amino acids: CASSVEGRGDGYTF.

J is TRBJ1-2 and V is TRBV27; D is possibly TRBD1 (5 bases). The V and J ends lost 4 bases and 7 bases respectively, with 13 bases between them. The CDR3 loop spans 13 amino acids. Germline CDR1 is MNHEY and CDR2 is SMNVEV (reference sequence). CDR3 DNA sequence: TGTGCCAGCAGTTGGGACCCAGGCGCTGGCTACACCTTC. Residues: CASSWDPGAGYTF.

The chain uses TRBV7-2 and TRBJ2-7; a possible D gene is TRBD2 (5 bases). Germline lookup yields CDR1 SGHTA and CDR2 FQGNSA. Trimming removed 2 bases at V and 3 bases at J, with 8 bases between. The CDR3 spans 13 residues. The CDR3: CASSLSGGYEQYF. The CDR3 DNA sequence: TGTGCCAGCAGCTTATCCGGAGGCTACGAGCAGTACTTC.

The chain carries TRBV4-1 and TRBJ2-7, with D possibly matching TRBD2 (5 bases). Germline V gene sequence: CDR1 MGHRA, CDR2 YSYEKL. The CDR3 sequence is 15 residues long. Trimming cost V 2 bases and J 1 base, with 12 bases left between them. The CDR3 region is CASSQYEGPSYEQYF. Written as DNA, the CDR3 is TGCGCCAGCAGCCAATATGAGGGCCCTTCCTACGAGCAGTACTTC.

This chain uses TRBV5-6 with TRBJ2-1, with 11 nucleotides matching TRBD2. J gave up 4 bases and V 0 bases, and 9 bases lay outside the gene matches. Germline V lookup: CDR1 SGHDT, CDR2 YYEEEE. The CDR3 covers 18 residues. CDR3 loop: CASSLEPGLAGGYNEQFF. In DNA, the CDR3 is TGTGCCAGCAGCTTGGAGCCGGGTCTAGCGGGGGGATACAATGAGCAGTTCTTC.